There are a few counts of the clone carrying this TCR beta chain. V lost 3 bases, J lost 6 bases, and 12 bases lay in between. The CDR3 is 14 residues long. This sample stems from a study of T-cell reconstitution after alpha-beta-depleted transplantation in children. Molecular barcoding with unique molecular identifiers was used for the TCRbeta library. One entry per CDR3 protein, called by TCRdb with MiXCR from the PCR reads. The sample shows fewer than 550,000 distinct CDR3 sequences, about 10% of them seen only once. The sequence was obtained from a female patient between 2 and 15 years old who had a stem cell transplant for aplastic anemia, so the T cells may come from the graft donor. This specimen consisted of PBMCs, mostly from graft donor cells, obtained 180 days after TCRalphabeta/CD19-depleted stem cell transplant. The chain combines TRBV12-3 or TRBV12-4 with TRBJ1-5; possible D gene TRBD1, 6 bases. The chain's CDR3 is CASSFTGSVQPQHF. CDR3 DNA: TGTGCCAGCAGTTTCACAGGGTCCGTTCAGCCCCAGCATTTT.